This TCR beta chain stems from a study of tumor-infiltrating lymphocytes in localized non-small cell lung cancer. Sequencing used immunoSEQ multiplex PCR; TCRdb keeps in-frame clones, though not all of them. The sample consists of 13,000 to 15,000 clones, roughly 76% of them appearing once. The table lists this clone with a count of one. The CDR3 spans 13 residues. V was clipped by 4 bases and J by 3 bases, with 8 bases between them. Germline V lookup: CDR1 SGHDN, CDR2 FVKESK. The sample taken for sequencing was lung tumor tissue. The chain recombines TRBV14 with TRBJ2-3, with D maybe TRBD1 (6 bases). The receptor was derived from a human donor with non-small cell lung cancer. The CDR3 here is CASSLQGTDTQYF. DNA of the CDR3: TGTGCCAGCAGCCTCCAGGGGACAGATACGCAGTATTTT.